The 9 T cell receptor beta chains listed next were all sequenced from one sample in a study of vaccination and CD4 T cells after COVID-19 (dated by TCRdb to 2022 to 2024). Library construction relied on PCR. The data were produced on an Illumina iSeq 100. DNA from cultured CD4+ T cells underwent TCR sequencing with the Oncomine TCR Beta short-read assay at the Johns Hopkins FTIC core. TCRdb redid the processing of the public reads, applying fastp at Q25 and MiXCR, and retained in-frame beta chains. CDR3 protein duplicates are merged, each entry listing the most common genes and DNA. Recorded for this sample are some 22,000 distinct CDR3 sequences; under 70% of them occurred a single time. The ten largest account for roughly 2.8% of the sample. The treatment or condition label of this sample denotes: approximately 9-day PBMC culture with coronavirus spike peptide pools or control peptides (ViraFEST assay).

These receptors' antigens are unknown. Material for sequencing was CD4+ T cells from blood, cultured in vitro. The receptors derive from a human donor who had recovered from COVID-19.

DNA for the CDR3: TGCGCCAGCAGCTGGGGGACAGGAGCTACCTACGAGCAGTACTTC. Its translation: CASSWGTGATYEQYF. The chain carries TRBV5-1 and TRBJ2-7; 8 nucleotides line up with TRBD1. Germline loops: CDR1 SGHRS, CDR2 YFSETQ. J was trimmed by 2 bases and V by 3 bases; bases with no gene match: 7. This CDR3 has 15 residues. Supplemented by reference TRBV5-1 and TRBJ2-7, the full variable domain reads KAGVTQTPRYLIKTRGQQVTLSCSPISGHRSVSWYQQTPGQGLQFLFEYFSETQRNKGNFPGRFSGRQFSNSRSEMNVSTLELGDSALYLCASSWGTGATYEQYFGPGTRLTVT.

A few counts support this clonotype. The V and J genes are TRBV19 and TRBJ1-6; D gene ambiguous. The CDR3 totals 15 residues. Germline V lookup: CDR1 LNHDA, CDR2 SQIVND (reference sequence). Trimming left V 1 base short and J 8 bases short, with 12 bases between. CDR3: CASSIVAVRYSPLHF. The DNA for the CDR3 is TGTGCCAGTAGTATAGTGGCAGTCCGGTATTCACCCCTCCACTTT.

The V gene is TRBV18, the J gene TRBJ2-7, with D possibly TRBD1 on 6 matching bases. Trimming left V 3 bases short and J 0 bases short, with 12 bases between. Germline V CDR1 and CDR2: KGHSH, LQKENI. CDR3 length: 15 residues. The CDR3 DNA sequence: TGTGCCAGCTCACCCAGGGGCCTTAGCTCCTACGAGCAGTACTTC. Translated, it gives CASSPRGLSSYEQYF.

J is TRBJ1-1 and V is TRBV20-1, with a weak D call TRBD1 (5 bases). The V end lost 6 bases, the J end lost 5 bases, and 19 bases lay between the germline ends. Germline-derived CDR1 and CDR2 are DFQATT and SNEGSKA (reference sequence). This CDR3 spans 14 amino acids. CDR3 loop: CSARFGMGGTEAFF. CDR3 coding DNA: TGCAGTGCCCGCTTCGGTATGGGGGGAACTGAAGCTTTCTTT.

This sequence joins TRBV20-1 and TRBJ1-1; 8 bases align to TRBD1. The V gene end was trimmed by 3 bases and the J gene end by 4 bases; junction bases not matched to a gene: 4. The CDR3 length is 13 residues. Germline CDR1 reads DFQATT; CDR2 reads SNEGSKA (reference sequence). CDR3 DNA sequence: TGCAGTGCTAGGAGGGACAGGACCACTGAAGCTTTCTTT. Protein: CSARRDRTTEAFF.

The gene calls are TRBV5-4 and TRBJ1-6; D not resolved. The CDR3 contains 12 residues. Germline V gene sequence: CDR1 SGHNT, CDR2 YYREEE (reference sequence). Trimming shortened V by 4 bases and J by 9 bases, and 8 bases separated the two germline ends. The CDR3 bases are TGTGCCAGCAGCCTCCTTGCTTCACCCCTCCACTTT. Its protein product is CASSLLASPLHF.

The chain couples TRBV20-1 to TRBJ2-7; 12 positions agree with TRBD2. CDR1 is DFQATT and CDR2 is SNEGSKA in the germline V gene (reference sequence). There are 16 residues in the CDR3. The ends lost 1 base at V and 2 bases at J; junction bases unmatched: 6. The CDR3 sequence is CSARVPRLAGAYEQYF. CDR3 DNA sequence: TGCAGTGCTAGAGTCCCCCGACTAGCGGGGGCCTACGAGCAGTACTTC.

The chain carries TRBV24-1 and TRBJ1-2, with D maybe TRBD1 (5 bases). Germline CDR1 reads KGHDR; CDR2 reads SFDVKD. The CDR3 loop spans 13 amino acids. Trimming took 5 bases from V and 4 from J, leaving 10 bases between them. The chain's CDR3 is CATSVETGYGYTF. The CDR3 bases are TGTGCCACCAGTGTTGAAACAGGCTATGGCTACACCTTC.

The V and J genes are TRBV19 and TRBJ1-1; D uncertain. V shed 6 bases and J shed 4 bases, with 15 bases lying between them. Looked up from germline, CDR1 is LNHDA and CDR2 is SQIVND (reference sequence). This CDR3 region has 14 residues. Here the CDR3 reads CASRQTPRSTEAFF. The CDR3 DNA follows: TGTGCCAGTAGACAAACACCGAGGAGCACTGAAGCTTTCTTT.